Detailed here is one T cell receptor beta chain. The antigen remains undetermined. This sample was taken from a study of PD-1 blockade in classical Hodgkin lymphoma. Each of the patients experienced relapse following autologous stem cell transplantation, and their brentuximab vedotin exposure differed. Study-level findings and limits: There was a significant rise in CD4+ TCR diversity by C4D1, with no such rise for CD8+. It was among complete responders that baseline diversity resembled that of newly diagnosed patients. Excluded were patients who started nivolumab under 1 year after ASCT, a group that had lower diversity.

Measured with immunoSEQ multiplex PCR; TCRdb has only the in-frame clones, and not every one. The table has some 96,000 clones, 75% to 90% seen once; the top ten hold 10% to 15%. This receptor was identified in a human donor with classical Hodgkin lymphoma. The starting material was peripheral blood mononuclear cells (PBMCs), obtained at baseline.

Written as DNA, the CDR3 is TGTGCCAGCAGCTTAAAGGCGGGGTCCATGAACACTGAAGCTTTCTTT. This encodes CASSLKAGSMNTEAFF. The rearrangement links TRBV7-9 to TRBJ1-1, with D unclear. Trimming cost V 2 bases and J 0 bases, with 13 bases left between them. Looked up from germline, CDR1 is SEHNR and CDR2 is FQNEAQ (reference sequence). CDR3 length equals 16 residues.